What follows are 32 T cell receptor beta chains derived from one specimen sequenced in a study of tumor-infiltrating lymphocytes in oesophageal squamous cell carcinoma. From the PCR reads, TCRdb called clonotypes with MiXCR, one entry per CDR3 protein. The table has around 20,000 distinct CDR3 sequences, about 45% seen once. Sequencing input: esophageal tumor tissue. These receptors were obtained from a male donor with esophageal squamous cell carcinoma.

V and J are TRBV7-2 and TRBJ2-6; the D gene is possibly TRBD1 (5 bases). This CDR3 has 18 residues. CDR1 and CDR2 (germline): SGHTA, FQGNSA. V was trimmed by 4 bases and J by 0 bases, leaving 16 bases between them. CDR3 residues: CASSYPFGHHSGANVLTF. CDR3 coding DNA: TGTGCCAGCAGCTACCCTTTTGGACACCACTCTGGGGCCAACGTCCTGACTTTC. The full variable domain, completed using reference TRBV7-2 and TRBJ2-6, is GAGVSQSPSNKVTEKGKDVELRCDPISGHTALYWYRQSLGQGLEFLIYFQGNSAPDKSGLPSDRFSAERTGGSVSTLTIQRTQQEDSAVYLCASSYPFGHHSGANVLTFGAGSRLTVL.

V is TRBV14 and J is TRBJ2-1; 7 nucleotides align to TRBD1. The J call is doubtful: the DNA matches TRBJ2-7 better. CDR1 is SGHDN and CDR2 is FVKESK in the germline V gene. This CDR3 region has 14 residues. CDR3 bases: TGTGCCAGCAGCCAACCGGGACAGTCCTACGAGCAGTACTTC. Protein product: CASSQPGQSYEQYF.

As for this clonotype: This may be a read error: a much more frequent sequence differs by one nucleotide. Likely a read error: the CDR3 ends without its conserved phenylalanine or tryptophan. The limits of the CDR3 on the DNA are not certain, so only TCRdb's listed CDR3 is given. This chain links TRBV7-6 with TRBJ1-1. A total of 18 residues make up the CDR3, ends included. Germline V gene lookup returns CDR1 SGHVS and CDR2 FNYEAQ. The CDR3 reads CASSLGNSGSKMSSSSGQ.

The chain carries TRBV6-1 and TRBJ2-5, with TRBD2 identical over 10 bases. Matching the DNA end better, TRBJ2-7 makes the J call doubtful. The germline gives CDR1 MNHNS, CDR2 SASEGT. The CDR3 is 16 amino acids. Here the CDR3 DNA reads TGTGCCAGCAATGTTTATTGGACTAGCGGTTCCTACGAGCAGTACTTC. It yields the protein CASNVYWTSGSYEQYF.

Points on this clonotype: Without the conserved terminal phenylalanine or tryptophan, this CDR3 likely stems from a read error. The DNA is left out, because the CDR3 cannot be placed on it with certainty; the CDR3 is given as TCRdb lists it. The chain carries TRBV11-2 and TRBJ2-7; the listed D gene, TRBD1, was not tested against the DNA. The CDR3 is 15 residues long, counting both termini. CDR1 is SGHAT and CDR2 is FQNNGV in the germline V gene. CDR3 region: CASSPGTEYGYTFGS.

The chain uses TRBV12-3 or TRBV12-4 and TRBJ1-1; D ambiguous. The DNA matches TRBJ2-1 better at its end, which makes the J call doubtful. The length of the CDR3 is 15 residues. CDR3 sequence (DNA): TGTGCCAGCAGTTTTAATCTAGGGAACTACAATGAGCAGTTCTTC. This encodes CASSFNLGNYNEQFF.

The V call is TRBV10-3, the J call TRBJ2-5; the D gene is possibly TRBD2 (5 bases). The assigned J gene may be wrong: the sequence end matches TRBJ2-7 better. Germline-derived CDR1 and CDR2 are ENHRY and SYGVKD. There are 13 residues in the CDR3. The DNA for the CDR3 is TGTGCCGTCCGGACTCAAACCCACTACGAGCAGTACTTC. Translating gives CAVRTQTHYEQYF.

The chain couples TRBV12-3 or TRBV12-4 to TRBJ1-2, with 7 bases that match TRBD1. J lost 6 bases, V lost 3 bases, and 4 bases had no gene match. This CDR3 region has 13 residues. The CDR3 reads CASSFTGVDGYTF. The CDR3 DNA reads TGTGCCAGCAGTTTCACAGGGGTGGATGGCTACACCTTC.

CDR3 nucleotide sequence: TGTGCCAGCGCCTATTGGGCAGGGAACACTGAAGCTTTCTTT. Translating gives CASAYWAGNTEAFF. This sequence joins TRBV6-6 and TRBJ1-1; D unresolved. V lost 8 bases and J 1 base, leaving 14 bases between the germline ends. The CDR3 runs 14 residues. The germline V gene encodes CDR1 MNHNY and CDR2 SVGAGI (reference sequence).

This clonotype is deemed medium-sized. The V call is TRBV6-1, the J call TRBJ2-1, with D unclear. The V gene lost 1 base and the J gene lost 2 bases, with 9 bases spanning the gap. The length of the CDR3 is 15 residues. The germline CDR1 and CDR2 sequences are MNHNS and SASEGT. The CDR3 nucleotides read TGTGCCAGCAGTGAAGTAGTGGCTACCTACAATGAGCAGTTCTTC. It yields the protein CASSEVVATYNEQFF.

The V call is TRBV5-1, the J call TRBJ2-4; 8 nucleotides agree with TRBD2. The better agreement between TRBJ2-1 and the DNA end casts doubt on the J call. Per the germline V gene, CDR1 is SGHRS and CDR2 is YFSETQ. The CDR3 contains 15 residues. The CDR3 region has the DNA TGCGCCAGCAGCTTGGTAGCGGGGAGTAGGGTTGAGCAGTTCTTC. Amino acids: CASSLVAGSRVEQFF.

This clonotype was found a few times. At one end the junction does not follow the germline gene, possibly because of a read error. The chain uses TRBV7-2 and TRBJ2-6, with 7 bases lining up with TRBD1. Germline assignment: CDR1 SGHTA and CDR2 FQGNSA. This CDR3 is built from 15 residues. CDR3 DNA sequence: TGTGCCAGCAGCTGGGGACAGTCGAACGATTCACCCCTCCACTTC. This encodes CASSWGQSNDSPLHF.

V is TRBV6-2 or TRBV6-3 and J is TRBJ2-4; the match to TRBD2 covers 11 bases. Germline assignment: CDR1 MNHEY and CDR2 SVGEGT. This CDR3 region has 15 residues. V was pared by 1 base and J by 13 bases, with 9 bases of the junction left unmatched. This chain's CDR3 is CASSYLAGGVNEQYF. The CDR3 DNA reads TGTGCCAGCAGTTACTTAGCGGGGGGGGTCAATGAGCAGTACTTC.

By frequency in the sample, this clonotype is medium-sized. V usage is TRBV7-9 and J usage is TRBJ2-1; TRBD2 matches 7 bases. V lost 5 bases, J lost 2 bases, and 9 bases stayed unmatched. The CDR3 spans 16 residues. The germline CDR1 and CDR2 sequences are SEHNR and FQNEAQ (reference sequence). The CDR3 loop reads CASSPASSGTYNEQFF. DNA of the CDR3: TGTGCCAGCAGCCCCGCCTCTAGCGGAACCTACAATGAGCAGTTCTTC.

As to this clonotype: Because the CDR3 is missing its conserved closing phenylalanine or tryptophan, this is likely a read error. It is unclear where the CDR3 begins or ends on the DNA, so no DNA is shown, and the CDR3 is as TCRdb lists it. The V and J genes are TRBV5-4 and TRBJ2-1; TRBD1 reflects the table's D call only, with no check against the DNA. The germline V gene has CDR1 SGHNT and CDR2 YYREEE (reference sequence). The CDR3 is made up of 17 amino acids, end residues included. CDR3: CASSLLTESNYGYTFGS.

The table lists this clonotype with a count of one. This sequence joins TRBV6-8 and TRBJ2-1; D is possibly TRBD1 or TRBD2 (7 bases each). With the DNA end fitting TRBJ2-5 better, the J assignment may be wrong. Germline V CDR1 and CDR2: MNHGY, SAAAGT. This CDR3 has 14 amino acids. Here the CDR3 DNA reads TGTGCCAGCAGTTTCCGCAGGGGGGCGGGGGCCCAGTACTTC. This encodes CASSFRRGAGAQYF.

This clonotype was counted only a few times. CDR3 DNA sequence: TGTGCCAGCAGTGAAGCGCAGGGCTATGGCTACACCTTC. This sequence encodes CASSEAQGYGYTF. This chain joins TRBV2 and TRBJ1-2, with D tentatively TRBD1 (5 bases). Germline V gives CDR1 SNHLY, CDR2 FYNNEI. Trimming removed 0 bases from V and 4 bases from J, with 6 bases in between. There are 13 residues in the CDR3. Full variable domain (remainder filled in from reference TRBV2 and TRBJ1-2): EPEVTQTPSHQVTQMGQEVILRCVPISNHLYFYWYRQILGQKVEFLVSFYNNEISEKSEIFDDQFSVERPDGSNFTLKIRSTKLEDSAMYFCASSEAQGYGYTFGSGTRLTVV.

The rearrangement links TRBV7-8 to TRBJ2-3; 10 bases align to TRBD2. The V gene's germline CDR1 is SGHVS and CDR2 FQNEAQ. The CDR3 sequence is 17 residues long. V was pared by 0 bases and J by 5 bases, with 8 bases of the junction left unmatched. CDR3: CASSLARGSGRQDTQYF. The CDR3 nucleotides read TGTGCCAGCAGCTTAGCCCGTGGTAGCGGGAGGCAAGATACGCAGTATTTT.

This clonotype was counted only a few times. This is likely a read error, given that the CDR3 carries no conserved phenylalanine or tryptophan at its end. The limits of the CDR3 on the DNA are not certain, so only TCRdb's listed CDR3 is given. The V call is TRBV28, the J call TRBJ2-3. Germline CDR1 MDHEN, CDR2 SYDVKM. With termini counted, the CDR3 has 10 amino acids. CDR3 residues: CASSPRYQYP.

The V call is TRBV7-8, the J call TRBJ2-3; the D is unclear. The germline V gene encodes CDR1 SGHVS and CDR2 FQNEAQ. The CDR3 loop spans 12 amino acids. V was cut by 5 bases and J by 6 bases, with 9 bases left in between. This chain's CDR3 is CASSPSGDTQYF. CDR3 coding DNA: TGTGCCAGCAGCCCGTCTGGGGATACGCAGTATTTT.

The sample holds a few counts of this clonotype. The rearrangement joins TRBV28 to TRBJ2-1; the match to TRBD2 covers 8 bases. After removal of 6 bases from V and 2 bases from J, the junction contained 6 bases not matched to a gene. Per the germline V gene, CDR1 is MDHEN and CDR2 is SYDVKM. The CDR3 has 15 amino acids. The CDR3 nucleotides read TGTGCCAGCAGCCCAAGCGGGAGTACCTACAATGAGCAGTTCTTC. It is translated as CASSPSGSTYNEQFF.

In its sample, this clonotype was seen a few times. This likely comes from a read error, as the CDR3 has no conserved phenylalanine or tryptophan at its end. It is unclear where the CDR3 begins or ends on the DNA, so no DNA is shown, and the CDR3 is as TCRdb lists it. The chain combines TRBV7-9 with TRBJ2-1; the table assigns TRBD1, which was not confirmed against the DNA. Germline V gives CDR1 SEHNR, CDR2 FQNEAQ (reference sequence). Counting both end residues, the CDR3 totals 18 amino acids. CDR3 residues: CASSMDGRQGALGYTFGS.

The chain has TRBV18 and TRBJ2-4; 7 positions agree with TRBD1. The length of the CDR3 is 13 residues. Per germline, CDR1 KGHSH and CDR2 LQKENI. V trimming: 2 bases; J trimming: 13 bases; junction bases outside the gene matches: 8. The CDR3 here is CASSPSDRPGQYF. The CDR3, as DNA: TGTGCCAGCTCACCATCGGACAGGCCGGGGCAGTACTTC. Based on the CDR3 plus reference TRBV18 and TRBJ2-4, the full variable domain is NAGVMQNPRHLVRRRGQEARLRCSPMKGHSHVYWYRQLPEEGLKFMVYLQKENIIDESGMPKERFSAEFPKEGPSILRIQQVVRGDSAAYFCASSPSDRPGQYFGAGTRLSVL.

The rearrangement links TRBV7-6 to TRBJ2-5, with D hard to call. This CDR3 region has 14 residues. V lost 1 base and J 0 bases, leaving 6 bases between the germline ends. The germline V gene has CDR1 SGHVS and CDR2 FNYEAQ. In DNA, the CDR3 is TGTGCCAGCAGCTTAGTCTCATACCAAGAGACCCAGTACTTC. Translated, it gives CASSLVSYQETQYF.

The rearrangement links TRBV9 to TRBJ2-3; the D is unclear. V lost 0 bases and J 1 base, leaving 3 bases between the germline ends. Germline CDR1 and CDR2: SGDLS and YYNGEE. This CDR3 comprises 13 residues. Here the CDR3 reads CASSVGGTDTQYF. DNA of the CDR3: TGTGCCAGCAGCGTAGGAGGCACAGATACGCAGTATTTT. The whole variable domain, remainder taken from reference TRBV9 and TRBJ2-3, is DSGVTQTPKHLITATGQRVTLRCSPRSGDLSVYWYQQSLDQGLQFLIQYYNGEERAKGNILERFSAQQFPDLHSELNLSSLELGDSALYFCASSVGGTDTQYFGPGTRLTVL.

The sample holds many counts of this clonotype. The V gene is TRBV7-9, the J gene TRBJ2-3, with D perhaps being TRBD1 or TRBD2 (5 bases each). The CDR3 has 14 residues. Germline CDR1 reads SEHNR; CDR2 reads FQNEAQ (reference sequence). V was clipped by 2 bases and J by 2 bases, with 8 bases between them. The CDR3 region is CASSLRGATDTQYF. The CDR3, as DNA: TGTGCCAGCAGCTTACGAGGGGCCACAGATACGCAGTATTTT.

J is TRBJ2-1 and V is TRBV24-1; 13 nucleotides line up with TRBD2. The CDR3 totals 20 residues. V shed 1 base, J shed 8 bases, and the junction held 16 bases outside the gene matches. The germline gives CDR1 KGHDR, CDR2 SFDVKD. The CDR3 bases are TGTGCCACCAGTGATTTCCCCCCTACTACTAGCGGGAGGGCCTTCCATGAGCAGTTCTTC. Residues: CATSDFPPTTSGRAFHEQFF.

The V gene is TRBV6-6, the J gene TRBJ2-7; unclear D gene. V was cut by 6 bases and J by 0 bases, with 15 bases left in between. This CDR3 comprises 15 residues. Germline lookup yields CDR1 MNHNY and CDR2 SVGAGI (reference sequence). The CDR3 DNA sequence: TGTGCCAGCAGCTTCTCGGATCATAGCTCCTACGAGCAGTACTTC. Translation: CASSFSDHSSYEQYF.

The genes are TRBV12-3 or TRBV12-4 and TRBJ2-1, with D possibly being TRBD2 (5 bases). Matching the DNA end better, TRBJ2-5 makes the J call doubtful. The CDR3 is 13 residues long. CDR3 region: CASSRTSTKTQYF. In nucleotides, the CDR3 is TGTGCCAGCAGTCGGACTTCGACTAAGACCCAGTACTTC.

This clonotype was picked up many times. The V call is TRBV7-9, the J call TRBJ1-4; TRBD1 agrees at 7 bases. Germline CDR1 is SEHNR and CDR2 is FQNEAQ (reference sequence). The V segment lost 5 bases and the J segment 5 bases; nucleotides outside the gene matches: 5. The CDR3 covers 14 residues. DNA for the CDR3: TGTGCCAGCAGCCCGACGGACAGGAATGAAAAACTGTTTTTT. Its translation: CASSPTDRNEKLFF. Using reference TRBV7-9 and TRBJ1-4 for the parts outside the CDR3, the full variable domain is DTGVSQNPRHKITKRGQNVTFRCDPISEHNRLYWYRQTLGQGPEFLTYFQNEAQLEKSRLLSDRFSAERPKGSFSTLEIQRTEQGDSAMYLCASSPTDRNEKLFFGSGTQLSVL.

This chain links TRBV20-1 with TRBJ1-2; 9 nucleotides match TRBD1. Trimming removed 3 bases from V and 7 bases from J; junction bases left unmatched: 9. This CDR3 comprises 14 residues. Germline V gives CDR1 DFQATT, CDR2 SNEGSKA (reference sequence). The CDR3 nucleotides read TGCAGTGCTAGCCACAGGGGGCAGTACCCTGGCTACACCTTC. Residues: CSASHRGQYPGYTF.

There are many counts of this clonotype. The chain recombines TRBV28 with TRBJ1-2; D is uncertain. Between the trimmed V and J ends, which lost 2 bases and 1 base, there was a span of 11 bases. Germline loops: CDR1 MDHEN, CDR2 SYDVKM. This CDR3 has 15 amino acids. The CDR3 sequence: CASSLPTVFNYGYTF. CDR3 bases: TGTGCCAGCAGTTTACCTACAGTTTTTAACTATGGCTACACCTTC.